The 29 T cell receptor beta chains below were found in one sample sequenced in a study of shared clonotypes between healthy human individuals. Terminally differentiated effector memory CD45RA+ cells were left out of the naive CD8 fraction, which was CD45RO-negative and positively selected for CCR7. Sequencing used immunoSEQ multiplex PCR; TCRdb keeps in-frame clones, though not all of them. The profile shows some 2 million clones, less than 95% of them singletons. Source material: naive CD8+ T cells sorted from blood. The receptor set was obtained from a man aged 18 to 29 in good health.

On this clone: This CDR3 is also generated by other DNA sequences in the sample. The DNA for the CDR3 is TGCGCCAGCAGCCAAGATCGTGGCAGGGGGAACACCATATATTTT. It encodes CASSQDRGRGNTIYF. The chain joins TRBV4-1 to TRBJ1-3, with 7 nucleotides matching TRBD1. Germline V CDR1 and CDR2: MGHRA, YSYEKL. With 0 bases clipped from V and 7 bases from J, the junction kept 6 bases outside the gene matches. The CDR3 contains 15 residues.

The rearrangement uses TRBV28 and TRBJ2-1, with D possibly being TRBD1 (5 bases). The CDR3 runs 15 residues. CDR1 is MDHEN, CDR2 SYDVKM, per germline. Trimming stripped 1 base from V and 2 bases from J, with 9 bases between. CDR3 nucleotides: TGTGCCAGCAGTTTATCTTCAGGGACCTACAATGAGCAGTTCTTC. Encoded protein: CASSLSSGTYNEQFF.

Turning to this clone: Other DNA sequences from this sample encode an identical CDR3 as well. This chain links TRBV9 with TRBJ1-6, with D possibly being TRBD1 (5 bases). The V end was cut by 2 bases, the J end by 6 bases, with 12 bases between. The CDR3 has 15 amino acids. The germline CDR1 and CDR2 sequences are SGDLS and YYNGEE. CDR3 bases: TGTGCCAGCAGCGTGGGGGGTTCTGGTAATTCACCCCTCCACTTT. This gives the protein CASSVGGSGNSPLHF.

The table lists this clone with a count of one. A read error may produce the germline difference seen at one junction end. The sample contains more than one DNA sequence encoding this CDR3. This chain uses TRBV4-1 with TRBJ2-2; no clear D. In germline, CDR1 is MGHRA, CDR2 YSYEKL. There are 13 residues in the CDR3. Here the CDR3 reads CASSQDPAGELFF. CDR3 coding DNA: TGCGCCAGCAGCCAAGATCCCGCCGGAGAGCTGTTTTTT.

The chain carries TRBV2 and TRBJ1-5; tentatively, D is TRBD1 (6 bases). The CDR3 spans 14 residues. From germline, CDR1 is SNHLY and CDR2 FYNNEI. With 3 bases removed from V and 7 bases from J, the gap between germline ends came to 13 bases. DNA of the CDR3: TGTGCCAGCAGTGAGGGTACAGGGCGCCAGCCCCAGCATTTT. It codes for CASSEGTGRQPQHF.

The chain uses TRBV28 and TRBJ2-7; the match to TRBD2 covers 8 bases. The CDR3 runs 14 residues. The V and J ends lost 7 bases and 7 bases, in that order; junction bases with no gene match: 12. In germline, CDR1 is MDHEN, CDR2 SYDVKM. The CDR3 DNA reads as TGTGCCAGCATTACAAGCGGGGGCCAGGGGGAGCAGTACTTC. It encodes CASITSGGQGEQYF.

In regard to this clone: The identical CDR3 is also encoded by other nucleotide sequences in the sample. The chain has TRBV6-1 and TRBJ2-7; D unresolved. Germline V gene data show CDR1 as MNHNS and CDR2 as SASEGT. This CDR3 has 13 amino acids. Deletions cut 4 bases from V and 2 bases from J, with 9 bases between. The DNA of the CDR3 is TGTGCCAGCAGTGCCGGGTTCACCTACGAGCAGTACTTC. It encodes CASSAGFTYEQYF.

J is TRBJ2-7 and V is TRBV27, with 13 bases fitting TRBD2. There are 16 residues in the CDR3. Germline V gene lookup returns CDR1 MNHEY and CDR2 SMNVEV (reference sequence). After removal of 3 bases from V and 7 bases from J, the junction contained 9 bases not matched to a gene. The CDR3 reads CASSFLGTSGDQEQYF. In DNA, the CDR3 is TGTGCCAGCAGTTTCCTCGGGACTAGCGGGGATCAAGAGCAGTACTTC.

This chain links TRBV10-3 with TRBJ2-1; 10 nucleotides agree with TRBD1. Germline CDR1 reads ENHRY; CDR2 reads SYGVKD. The CDR3 sequence is 15 residues long. The J segment lost 4 bases and the V segment lost 5 bases, leaving 5 bases of the junction unmatched. CDR3 residues: CAISSGTGEYNEQFF. CDR3 bases: TGTGCCATCAGTTCCGGGACAGGGGAATACAATGAGCAGTTCTTC.

This clone was found once. V and J are TRBV13 and TRBJ2-1, with 8 nucleotides matching TRBD2. The CDR3 is made up of 14 amino acids. Germline values: CDR1 PRHDT, CDR2 FYEKMQ (reference sequence). Trimming removed 5 bases from V and 10 bases from J; junction bases left unmatched: 10. The CDR3 region has the DNA TGTGCCAGCAGCACAGGACTAGCCGAAAACGAGCAGTTCTTC. Amino acids: CASSTGLAENEQFF.

V usage is TRBV11-1 and J usage is TRBJ2-3; D perhaps matches TRBD2 (6 bases). Germline V gene lookup returns CDR1 SGHAT and CDR2 FQDESV (reference sequence). The CDR3 length is 15 residues. V was shortened by 1 base and J by 2 bases, with 10 bases between the two germline ends. CDR3 coding DNA: TGTGCCAGCAGCTTAGGGGGGACTGTCACAGATACGCAGTATTTT. It is translated as CASSLGGTVTDTQYF.

The chain carries TRBV28 and TRBJ1-1; D not resolved. This CDR3 spans 15 amino acids. V lost 2 bases, J lost 4 bases, and 14 bases lay in between. From germline, CDR1 is MDHEN and CDR2 SYDVKM. CDR3 bases: TGTGCCAGCAGTTTAAGAGGACCGATGGGCACTGAAGCTTTCTTT. Translation gives CASSLRGPMGTEAFF. Variable domain in full (rest from reference TRBV28 and TRBJ1-1): DVKVTQSSRYLVKRTGEKVFLECVQDMDHENMFWYRQDPGLGLRLIYFSYDVKMKEKGDIPEGYSVSREKKERFSLILESASTNQTSMYLCASSLRGPMGTEAFFGQGTRLTVV.

The genes are TRBV4-1 and TRBJ2-5, with D uncertain. V was pared by 5 bases and J by 3 bases, with 10 bases between. This CDR3 is 13 amino acids long. From germline, CDR1 is MGHRA and CDR2 YSYEKL. This chain's CDR3 is CASSADLEETQYF. DNA for the CDR3: TGCGCCAGCAGCGCAGACTTGGAAGAGACCCAGTACTTC.

This clone was counted once. V gene TRBV27 combines with J gene TRBJ2-7; D gene ambiguous. CDR1 MNHEY and CDR2 SMNVEV come from the germline V gene (reference sequence). With 9 bases removed from V and 1 base from J, the gap between germline ends came to 16 bases. This CDR3 is 14 amino acids long. CDR3 DNA sequence: TGTGCCAGTAGACCCCTAGAGGAGTCCTACGAGCAGTACTTC. Protein: CASRPLEESYEQYF.

This clone was picked up one time. The chain carries TRBV4-1 and TRBJ2-1, with D perhaps TRBD1 or TRBD2 (5 bases each). Germline CDR1 and CDR2: MGHRA and YSYEKL. The CDR3 is 15 residues long. V was cut by 10 bases and J by 0 bases, with 16 bases left in between. The CDR3 nucleotides read TGCGCCACGTCCGAGGGGATGAGCTCCTACAATGAGCAGTTCTTC. Its protein product is CATSEGMSSYNEQFF.

The chain combines TRBV2 with TRBJ1-1; TRBD1 matches at 7 bases. The V gene end was trimmed by 10 bases and the J gene end by 6 bases; junction bases not matched to a gene: 11. Germline CDR1 SNHLY, CDR2 FYNNEI. This CDR3 has 13 amino acids. The CDR3 region has the DNA TGTGCCACCAGGGGGGCCCGGGGCGCTGAAGCTTTCTTT. This gives the protein CATRGARGAEAFF.

This clone was picked up one time. This rearrangement joins TRBV11-1 to TRBJ2-7; D might be TRBD1 (6 bases). The CDR3 sequence is 14 residues long. V lost 5 bases and J 0 bases, leaving 11 bases between the germline ends. The germline CDR1 and CDR2 sequences are SGHAT and FQDESV (reference sequence). CDR3 bases: TGTGCCAGCAGCGTTTTCAGGGGCTCCTACGAGCAGTACTTC. It encodes CASSVFRGSYEQYF.

The chain is built from TRBV27 and TRBJ1-1; D is unclear. The CDR3 runs 14 residues. The ends were cut back, 0 bases at V and 4 bases at J, with 9 bases in the middle. Germline V gives CDR1 MNHEY, CDR2 SMNVEV (reference sequence). CDR3 sequence reads: CASSLSGIGTEAFF. DNA for the CDR3: TGTGCCAGCAGTTTATCAGGGATTGGCACTGAAGCTTTCTTT.

This clone appeared a single time. V gene TRBV28 combines with J gene TRBJ2-2; D is uncertain. Trimming shortened V by 2 bases and J by 6 bases, and 16 bases separated the two germline ends. In germline, CDR1 is MDHEN, CDR2 SYDVKM. The CDR3 loop spans 16 amino acids. This CDR3 reads CASSLRAGNSAGELFF. In nucleotides, the CDR3 is TGTGCCAGCAGTTTACGGGCCGGCAATTCTGCCGGGGAGCTGTTTTTT.

This clone was recorded only once. The sample holds other DNA sequences that translate to the same CDR3. The J gene is TRBJ1-5, the V gene TRBV27, with D unclear. Trimming cost V 2 bases and J 0 bases, with 8 bases left between them. The CDR3 consists of 15 residues. Germline CDR1 reads MNHEY; CDR2 reads SMNVEV (reference sequence). CDR3 loop: CASSLTAYSNQPQHF. DNA for the CDR3: TGTGCCAGCAGTTTAACAGCATATAGCAATCAGCCCCAGCATTTT.

This clone was counted a single time. The same CDR3 arises from other DNA sequences in this sample as well. The genes are TRBV4-3 and TRBJ2-7; a possible D gene is TRBD2 (6 bases). The V gene's germline CDR1 is LGHNA and CDR2 YSLEER. Trimming stripped 1 base from V and 0 bases from J, with 7 bases between. The CDR3 contains 14 residues. The DNA of the CDR3 is TGCGCCAGCAGCCAAGGGAGGGGCTCCTACGAGCAGTACTTC. This encodes CASSQGRGSYEQYF.

This rearrangement joins TRBV5-6 to TRBJ2-1, with 9 bases matching TRBD2. V lost 4 bases to trimming and J lost 6 bases; unmatched junction nucleotides: 5. The CDR3 covers 14 residues. The germline gives CDR1 SGHDT, CDR2 YYEEEE. The CDR3: CASSLLAGFNEQFF. As DNA, the CDR3 is TGTGCCAGCAGCCTTCTAGCGGGGTTCAATGAGCAGTTCTTC.

The chain links TRBV27 to TRBJ1-1; TRBD1 matches at 8 bases. J was trimmed by 3 bases and V by 5 bases; bases with no gene match: 5. The CDR3 is 14 residues long. Germline CDR1 is MNHEY and CDR2 is SMNVEV (reference sequence). In DNA form, the CDR3 reads TGTGCCAGCAGTCAACAGGGGGGGGACACTGAAGCTTTCTTT. Translating gives CASSQQGGDTEAFF.

This clone was detected only once. The chain has TRBV7-9 and TRBJ2-5; TRBD2 might be the D (6 bases). The CDR3 is 14 amino acids. Trimming pared 4 bases from V and 2 bases from J, leaving 11 bases between. Germline assignment: CDR1 SEHNR and CDR2 FQNEAQ (reference sequence). The DNA of the CDR3 is TGTGCCAGCAGCTCCTGGAGGGTTCAAGAGACCCAGTACTTC. Protein product: CASSSWRVQETQYF.

J is TRBJ2-7 and V is TRBV5-1; D may match TRBD1 or TRBD2 (5 bases each). The V gene's germline CDR1 is SGHRS and CDR2 YFSETQ. V was trimmed by 1 base and J by 4 bases, leaving 18 bases between them. The CDR3 runs to 16 residues. The CDR3 DNA follows: TGCGCCAGCAGCTTGACAGGTGAGGGGAGCTGGTACGAGCAGTACTTC. Its protein product is CASSLTGEGSWYEQYF.

The chain joins TRBV27 to TRBJ2-2; TRBD2 matches at 13 bases. V lost 1 base, J lost 5 bases, and 13 bases stayed unmatched. The length of the CDR3 is 20 residues. Germline CDR1 MNHEY, CDR2 SMNVEV (reference sequence). CDR3 residues: CASSLYGLAGEGSRTGELFF. CDR3 coding DNA: TGTGCCAGCAGTTTATACGGACTAGCGGGAGAAGGTTCAAGAACCGGGGAGCTGTTTTTT.

The chain carries TRBV28 and TRBJ2-1, with 7 bases identical to TRBD2. CDR1 is MDHEN and CDR2 is SYDVKM in the germline V gene. The CDR3 extends over 15 amino acids. With V trimmed by 5 bases and J by 0 bases, 4 bases remained unmatched. The CDR3 DNA sequence: TGTGCCAGCAGTCTTACGGGAGGCTCCTACAATGAGCAGTTCTTC. Translated, it gives CASSLTGGSYNEQFF.

Details on this clone: The identical CDR3 is also encoded by other nucleotide sequences in the sample. The chain is built from TRBV10-1 and TRBJ2-7; the D is unclear. The ends were cut back, 0 bases at V and 3 bases at J, with 6 bases in the middle. CDR1 and CDR2 from the germline V gene are WNHNN and SYGVQD (reference sequence). CDR3 length: 13 residues. The CDR3, as DNA: TGCGCCAGCAGTGAGTCGTTGGGCTACGAGCAGTACTTC. It yields the protein CASSESLGYEQYF.

The rearrangement uses TRBV15 and TRBJ2-7, with 9 bases that match TRBD1. The germline gives CDR1 LNHNV, CDR2 YYDKDF (reference sequence). With 3 bases clipped from V and 6 bases from J, the junction kept 0 bases outside the gene matches. CDR3 length equals 12 residues. The CDR3 sequence is CATSRDRGEQYF. DNA for the CDR3: TGTGCCACCAGCAGGGACAGGGGCGAGCAGTACTTC. The full variable domain, rest sourced from reference TRBV15 and TRBJ2-7, is DAMVIQNPRYQVTQFGKPVTLSCSQTLNHNVMYWYQQKSSQAPKLLFHYYDKDFNNEADTPDNFQSRRPNTSFCFLDIRSPGLGDTAMYLCATSRDRGEQYFGPGTRLTVT.